Presented here are 21 T cell receptor beta chains from one specimen sequenced in a study of control samples from healthy donors and cancer patients. Some clones are missing from TCRdb's copy, which holds only in-frame ones; the method was immunoSEQ multiplex PCR. The table includes approximately 130,000 clones, 87% detected once. Input material: blood. These receptors originate from a man in his fifties or sixties in good health.

The V and J genes are TRBV12-3 or TRBV12-4 and TRBJ2-1, with unresolved D. There are 12 residues in the CDR3. The germline V and J ends were trimmed by 1 base and 9 bases, with 7 bases remaining between them. CDR3 sequence (DNA): TGTGCCAGCAGTTTAGGCGCAACTGAGCAGTTCTTC. As protein: CASSLGATEQFF.

The rearrangement joins TRBV25-1 to TRBJ2-1; 8 bases align to TRBD2. The CDR3 totals 15 residues. Germline CDR1 reads MGHDK; CDR2 reads SYGVNS. Trimming cost V 6 bases and J 0 bases; bases outside gene matches: 4. The CDR3 loop is CASRDSGGSYNEQFF. As DNA, the CDR3 is TGTGCCAGCAGGGACAGCGGGGGCTCCTACAATGAGCAGTTCTTC.

The chain uses TRBV12-2 and TRBJ1-5. TRBV12-2 is flagged as a pseudogene. This CDR3 is 17 amino acids long. CDR3: CASRLPPPGGDNQPQHF. The CDR3 DNA reads as TGTGCAAGTCGCTTACCTCCCCCGGGGGGGGACAATCAGCCCCAGCATTTT.

The rearrangement joins TRBV28 to TRBJ1-2; perhaps TRBD1 as D (6 bases). Trimming left V 8 bases short and J 8 bases short, with 21 bases between. The CDR3 is 14 residues long. CDR1 is MDHEN, CDR2 SYDVKM, per germline. CDR3 sequence reads: CASVAGTGGGGYTF. DNA of the CDR3: TGTGCCAGCGTCGCAGGAACGGGGGGCGGGGGCTACACCTTC.

This chain links TRBV4-3 with TRBJ2-1, with 9 nucleotides matching TRBD2. The junction had 6 bases not matched to a gene; V was cut back by 3 bases and J by 3 bases. Germline CDR1 LGHNA, CDR2 YSLEER. This CDR3 spans 16 amino acids. CDR3 protein: CASSQDLAGYYNEQFF. The CDR3 DNA reads as TGCGCCAGCAGCCAGGATCTAGCGGGGTACTACAATGAGCAGTTCTTC.

This chain connects TRBV27 to TRBJ2-6, with D possibly being TRBD1 or TRBD2 (5 bases each). CDR1 MNHEY and CDR2 SMNVEV come from the germline V gene (reference sequence). Trimming took 8 bases from V and 1 from J, leaving 15 bases between them. CDR3 length: 16 amino acids. CDR3: CASSPGWGSGANVLTF. The CDR3 DNA reads as TGTGCCAGCTCCCCGGGGTGGGGGTCTGGGGCCAACGTCCTGACTTTC.

The chain links TRBV9 to TRBJ2-7; 15 bases map to TRBD2. After removal of 1 base from V and 10 bases from J, the junction contained 9 bases not matched to a gene. Germline assignment: CDR1 SGDLS and CDR2 YYNGEE. The CDR3 is 16 residues long. The CDR3 sequence: CASSVSPGLAGGLQYF. The CDR3 DNA reads as TGTGCCAGCAGCGTATCCCCGGGACTAGCGGGGGGCCTTCAGTACTTC.

The rearrangement uses TRBV6-6 and TRBJ2-3; weak D call: TRBD1 (6 bases). The CDR3 spans 15 residues. The V end was cut by 6 bases, the J end by 6 bases, with 19 bases between. Per germline, CDR1 MNHNY and CDR2 SVGAGI (reference sequence). Here the CDR3 DNA reads TGTGCCAGCAGCCCTGGACAGAGCCATGGTGATACGCAGTATTTT. Its protein is CASSPGQSHGDTQYF.

This chain links TRBV3-1 (or the pseudogene TRBV3-2) with TRBJ1-1; D uncertain. Trimming removed 6 bases from V and 1 base from J, with 9 bases in between. Per germline, CDR1 LGHDT and CDR2 YNNKEL (reference sequence). There are 13 residues in the CDR3. The CDR3 is CASRSHPNTEAFF. For the CDR3, the DNA is TGTGCCAGCAGATCACACCCGAACACTGAAGCTTTCTTT.

The DNA for the CDR3 is TGCGCCAGCAGCTTAGGAGGGCGTCTGACCTACGAGCAGTACTTC. It yields the protein CASSLGGRLTYEQYF. V is TRBV5-1 and J is TRBJ2-7; tentative D call: TRBD2 (6 bases). Trimming cost V 2 bases and J 2 bases, with 14 bases left between them. Germline CDR1 SGHRS, CDR2 YFSETQ. The CDR3 contains 15 residues.

This clone was counted only a few times. The chain uses TRBV7-9 and TRBJ2-5; 7 bases map to TRBD1. CDR3 length equals 15 residues. Germline V CDR1 and CDR2: SEHNR, FQNEAQ (reference sequence). Trimming cost V 1 base and J 4 bases; bases outside gene matches: 6. Here the CDR3 reads CASSLGGTVRETQYF. The CDR3 DNA follows: TGTGCCAGCAGCTTAGGGGGGACAGTTCGAGAGACCCAGTACTTC.

V is TRBV4-3 and J is TRBJ1-1; D gene uncertain. The CDR3 is made up of 17 amino acids. Germline values: CDR1 LGHNA, CDR2 YSLEER. Trimming cost V 0 bases and J 0 bases, with 14 bases left between them. The CDR3 DNA is TGCGCCAGCAGCCAAGATCGGCTGGGGTGGGTGAACACTGAAGCTTTCTTT. Translated: CASSQDRLGWVNTEAFF.

The chain carries TRBV15 and TRBJ2-7, with unresolved D. V gave up 1 base and J gave up 3 bases, with 10 bases separating them. Germline CDR1 and CDR2: LNHNV and YYDKDF (reference sequence). The CDR3 spans 14 residues. The CDR3 DNA reads TGTGCCACCAGCAGAGGCGGTCCAAACTACGAGCAGTACTTC. This gives the protein CATSRGGPNYEQYF.

The chain carries TRBV9 and TRBJ1-1; D uncertain. The V and J ends lost 4 bases and 2 bases respectively, with 3 bases between them. There are 11 residues in the CDR3. Germline lookup yields CDR1 SGDLS and CDR2 YYNGEE. This CDR3 reads CASSQNTEAFF. The DNA for the CDR3 is TGTGCCAGCAGCCAAAACACTGAAGCTTTCTTT.

The chain recombines TRBV5-1 with TRBJ2-1; 9 nucleotides agree with TRBD2. V was clipped by 1 base and J by 7 bases; unmatched bases: 9. The CDR3 covers 16 residues. The V gene's germline CDR1 is SGHRS and CDR2 YFSETQ. The CDR3 nucleotides read TGCGCCAGCAGCTTGTTGGCCAGCGGGGGGTTTAATGAGCAGTTCTTC. Translated, it gives CASSLLASGGFNEQFF.

This sequence joins TRBV28 and TRBJ1-5; a weak D match, TRBD1 (6 bases). Germline loops: CDR1 MDHEN, CDR2 SYDVKM. The CDR3 is 17 residues long. V was clipped by 4 bases and J by 1 base, with 17 bases between them. The CDR3 here is CASSWGRGGVSNQPQHF. CDR3 DNA: TGTGCCAGCAGTTGGGGCCGAGGGGGAGTCAGCAATCAGCCCCAGCATTTT.

The rearrangement links TRBV5-1 to TRBJ1-1; D remains ambiguous. Trimming removed 1 base from V and 4 bases from J, with 8 bases in between. This CDR3 has 13 amino acids. Germline V gives CDR1 SGHRS, CDR2 YFSETQ. The CDR3 spells CASSLSGPTEAFF. CDR3 DNA: TGCGCCAGCAGCTTGAGTGGCCCCACTGAAGCTTTCTTT.

The chain uses TRBV28 and TRBJ1-4; no clear D gene. The CDR3 is 12 amino acids. V lost 4 bases and J 8 bases, leaving 8 bases between the germline ends. Germline assignment: CDR1 MDHEN and CDR2 SYDVKM. The CDR3 loop reads CASSSTFEKLFF. The CDR3 DNA reads as TGTGCCAGCAGTTCAACGTTCGAAAAACTGTTTTTT.

V gene TRBV5-5 combines with J gene TRBJ1-3; D perhaps matches TRBD1 (5 bases). The CDR3 runs 14 residues. Trimming removed 4 bases at V and 0 bases at J, with 8 bases between. CDR1 is SGHKS and CDR2 is YYEKEE in the germline V gene (reference sequence). CDR3 sequence reads: CASSPTASGNTIYF. The CDR3 nucleotides read TGTGCCAGCAGCCCGACAGCCTCTGGAAACACCATATATTTT.

V is TRBV7-8 and J is TRBJ1-5; D might be TRBD1 (5 bases). V was pared by 1 base and J by 0 bases, with 19 bases between. In germline, CDR1 is SGHVS, CDR2 FQNEAQ. The CDR3 length is 19 residues. The CDR3 spells CASSLGPFGSGISNQPQHF. The CDR3, as DNA: TGTGCCAGCAGCTTAGGTCCGTTTGGGTCAGGGATTAGCAATCAGCCCCAGCATTTT.

The chain links TRBV20-1 to TRBJ1-6; TRBD1 agrees at 8 bases. Germline CDR1 reads DFQATT; CDR2 reads SNEGSKA (reference sequence). The CDR3 covers 17 residues. V lost 3 bases and J lost 6; bases outside the gene matches: 13. The CDR3 reads CSASGLDRGRGNSPLHF. DNA of the CDR3: TGCAGTGCTAGTGGATTAGACAGGGGCAGGGGTAATTCACCCCTCCACTTT.